The next 32 T cell receptor beta chains were all read from a single sample in a study of T cells after yellow fever vaccination. Via MiXCR, TCRdb re-called the 5' RACE reads, giving one row per CDR3 protein. The data show some 160,000 distinct CDR3 sequences, about 7% seen once. The sequencing here drew on CD4+ T cells sorted from PBMCs, taken 5 to 6 days after the first yellow fever vaccination. The receptor set was obtained from a man between 18 and 29 years old who received the YFV17D yellow fever vaccine.

The gene calls are TRBV6-5 and TRBJ2-7; D is unresolved. This CDR3 has 16 amino acids. V gave up 5 bases and J gave up 2 bases, with 19 bases separating them. The germline V gene has CDR1 MNHEY and CDR2 SVGAGI. Here the CDR3 reads CASSPTWDRLTYEQYF. The CDR3 DNA reads as TGTGCCAGCAGTCCTACGTGGGATCGATTAACCTACGAGCAGTACTTC.

Ten or more counts support this clonotype. The CDR3 sequence is CASSQEKRVNTEAFF. CDR3 DNA: TGCGCCAGCAGCCAAGAAAAACGGGTGAACACTGAAGCTTTCTTT. The chain has TRBV4-1 and TRBJ1-1, with D uncertain. CDR1 and CDR2 from the germline V gene are MGHRA and YSYEKL. Trimming stripped 0 bases from V and 0 bases from J, with 8 bases between. The CDR3 covers 15 residues.

This clonotype was detected ten times or more. The chain couples TRBV10-2 to TRBJ1-1; the D gene is possibly TRBD1 (5 bases). Germline V gene data show CDR1 as WSHSY and CDR2 as SAAADI. Trimming took 2 bases from V and 4 from J, leaving 14 bases between them. This CDR3 spans 15 amino acids. CDR3 loop: CASSEGFGASTEAFF. CDR3 DNA: TGCGCCAGCAGTGAGGGATTTGGGGCGAGCACTGAAGCTTTCTTT.

This clonotype was counted at least ten times. This rearrangement joins TRBV5-1 to TRBJ2-1, with 15 nucleotides matching TRBD2. The CDR3 is 17 amino acids. Germline CDR1 SGHRS, CDR2 YFSETQ. V lost 6 bases, J lost 5 bases, and 9 bases stayed unmatched. The DNA for the CDR3 is TGCGCCAGCAACCAAGGACTAGCGGGGGGGCCCAACAATGAGCAGTTCTTC. Translation gives CASNQGLAGGPNNEQFF. Together with reference TRBV5-1 and TRBJ2-1, the CDR3 gives the full variable domain: KAGVTQTPRYLIKTRGQQVTLSCSPISGHRSVSWYQQTPGQGLQFLFEYFSETQRNKGNFPGRFSGRQFSNSRSEMNVSTLELGDSALYLCASNQGLAGGPNNEQFFGPGTRLTVL.

In its sample, this clonotype was seen many times. V gene TRBV12-3 or TRBV12-4 combines with J gene TRBJ2-3; no clear D gene. V dropped 3 bases and J dropped 0 bases, with 10 bases sitting between them. The CDR3 contains 15 residues. This chain's CDR3 is CASSFSADSTDTQYF. The CDR3 DNA reads as TGTGCCAGCAGTTTTTCGGCGGATAGCACAGATACGCAGTATTTT.

This clonotype was observed a handful of times. The chain combines TRBV5-1 with TRBJ1-2, with 8 bases matching TRBD1. CDR3 size: 15 residues. Germline CDR1 and CDR2: SGHRS and YFSETQ. Trimming at V came to 1 base and at J to 6 bases, leaving 8 bases not matched to a gene. CDR3 region: CASSLSSGGYDGYTF. The CDR3, as DNA: TGCGCCAGCAGCTTGTCGTCAGGGGGCTACGATGGCTACACCTTC.

There are many counts of this clonotype. The V call is TRBV7-3, the J call TRBJ1-2; D may be TRBD1 (6 bases). Trimming took 2 bases from V and 4 from J, leaving 11 bases between them. Germline V gives CDR1 SGHTA, CDR2 FQGTGA. The CDR3 runs to 14 residues. This chain's CDR3 is CASSLYPGAYGYTF. CDR3 in DNA: TGTGCCAGCAGCTTATACCCAGGGGCCTATGGCTACACCTTC.

This clonotype was seen a handful of times. CDR3: CASSLGGQGNADTQYF. The CDR3 DNA is TGCGCCAGCAGCTTGGGGGGACAGGGAAACGCGGATACGCAGTATTTT. J is TRBJ2-3 and V is TRBV5-1; 9 bases line up with TRBD1. Germline-derived CDR1 and CDR2 are SGHRS and YFSETQ. The J segment lost 6 bases and the V segment lost 0 bases, leaving 8 bases of the junction unmatched. CDR3 length: 16 residues.

This clonotype was picked up many times. The CDR3 reads CASSFGGSSYEQYF. The CDR3 nucleotides are TGTGCCAGCAGCTTTGGCGGAAGCTCCTACGAGCAGTACTTC. The rearrangement uses TRBV7-2 and TRBJ2-7, with D unclear. Trimming removed 3 bases from V and 0 bases from J, with 9 bases in between. Germline V lookup: CDR1 SGHTA, CDR2 FQGNSA. This CDR3 has 14 amino acids. Full variable domain (outside the CDR3, taken from reference TRBV7-2 and TRBJ2-7): GAGVSQSPSNKVTEKGKDVELRCDPISGHTALYWYRQSLGQGLEFLIYFQGNSAPDKSGLPSDRFSAERTGGSVSTLTIQRTQQEDSAVYLCASSFGGSSYEQYFGPGTRLTVT.

At least ten counts were recorded for this clonotype. This chain links TRBV20-1 with TRBJ1-2; D is ambiguous. This CDR3 is built from 11 residues. Germline V lookup: CDR1 DFQATT, CDR2 SNEGSKA (reference sequence). Trimming removed 5 bases from V and 3 bases from J, with 7 bases in between. In DNA form, the CDR3 reads TGCAGTGCTCCCCGGGACTATGGCTACACCTTC. Translating it yields CSAPRDYGYTF.

This clonotype appeared many times. J is TRBJ1-1 and V is TRBV29-1; 7 nucleotides match TRBD1. Germline V CDR1 and CDR2: SQVTM, ANQGSEA. CDR3 length equals 13 residues. Trimming removed 4 bases from V and 5 bases from J; junction bases left unmatched: 7. CDR3 residues: CSVAQGPRTEAFF. The CDR3 coding sequence is TGCAGCGTTGCACAGGGGCCGCGGACTGAAGCTTTCTTT. The full variable domain, rest sourced from reference TRBV29-1 and TRBJ1-1, is SAVISQKPSRDICQRGTSLTIQCQVDSQVTMMFWYRQQPGQSLTLIATANQGSEATYESGFVIDKFPISRPNLTFSTLTVSNMSPEDSSIYLCSVAQGPRTEAFFGQGTRLTVV.

This clonotype was counted at least ten times. The chain links TRBV5-6 to TRBJ2-1; tentatively, D is TRBD2 (6 bases). V lost 4 bases and J 0 bases, leaving 14 bases between the germline ends. This CDR3 region has 16 residues. The germline CDR1 and CDR2 sequences are SGHDT and YYEEEE. The CDR3 reads CASSPIAASSYNEQFF. The CDR3 DNA is TGTGCCAGCAGCCCGATAGCGGCGAGCTCCTACAATGAGCAGTTCTTC.

As concerns this clonotype: A much more abundant neighbour one base away suggests this may be a read error. The chain couples TRBV6-1 to TRBJ2-3; D may match TRBD1 or TRBD2 (5 bases each). Germline V gene lookup returns CDR1 MNHNS and CDR2 SASEGT. Trimming pared 6 bases from V and 2 bases from J, leaving 15 bases between. The CDR3 length is 15 residues. The CDR3: CASRHRGVFTDTQYF. The CDR3 DNA reads TGTGCCAGCAGGCATCGGGGCGTGTTCACAGATACGCAGTATTTT.

This clonotype appeared many times. V and J are TRBV12-3 or TRBV12-4 and TRBJ2-3; 8 nucleotides agree with TRBD2. After removal of 5 bases from V and 8 bases from J, the junction contained 18 bases not matched to a gene. This CDR3 is built from 17 residues. The CDR3, as DNA: TGTGCCAGCAGTCCTGGGTTCCGGGGGGGCCCGGCCGGTACGCAGTATTTT. Amino acids: CASSPGFRGGPAGTQYF.

This clonotype was seen ten or more times. This chain uses TRBV7-3 with TRBJ2-7, with 10 nucleotides matching TRBD1. CDR3 length: 13 residues. Trimming removed 8 bases from V and 4 bases from J; junction bases left unmatched: 5. Germline V gene lookup returns CDR1 SGHTA and CDR2 FQGTGA. The CDR3 DNA sequence: TGTGCCAGCTCCGGGACAGGGGAGTACGAGCAGTACTTC. It translates to CASSGTGEYEQYF. The whole variable domain, remainder taken from reference TRBV7-3 and TRBJ2-7, is GAGVSQTPSNKVTEKGKYVELRCDPISGHTALYWYRQSLGQGPEFLIYFQGTGAADDSGLPNDRFFAVRPEGSVSTLKIQRTERGDSAVYLCASSGTGEYEQYFGPGTRLTVT.

With regard to this clonotype: This may come from a read error, since a much larger clone is one base off. J is TRBJ1-2 and V is TRBV24-1, with 7 bases matching TRBD1. Per germline, CDR1 KGHDR and CDR2 SFDVKD. This CDR3 has 16 residues. The CDR3 loop is CATSYLWTGLNYGYTF. CDR3 DNA: TGTGCCACCAGTTATTTGTGGACAGGCCTTAACTATGGCTACACCTTC.

This clonotype was seen repeatedly, ten times or more. The chain joins TRBV24-1 to TRBJ1-5; TRBD1 might be the D (5 bases). The germline V and J ends were trimmed by 7 bases and 4 bases, with 16 bases remaining between them. CDR1 KGHDR and CDR2 SFDVKD come from the germline V gene. This CDR3 has 15 amino acids. In nucleotides, the CDR3 is TGTGCCACCAGCGCGGAGGGGAGGCTTAATCAGCCCCAGCATTTT. Its protein is CATSAEGRLNQPQHF.

This clonotype was counted only a few times. The rearrangement links TRBV20-1 to TRBJ1-1, with 9 bases that match TRBD1. The CDR3 has 14 amino acids. Looked up from germline, CDR1 is DFQATT and CDR2 is SNEGSKA (reference sequence). V gave up 0 bases and J gave up 6 bases; unmatched junction bases: 5. In DNA, the CDR3 is TGCAGTGCTAGAGAGGGACAGGGTAAGGCTGAAGCTTTCTTT. Its translation is CSAREGQGKAEAFF.

The chain couples TRBV30 to TRBJ1-2, with TRBD1 matching over 11 bases. Per germline, CDR1 GTSNPN and CDR2 SVGIG (reference sequence). Unmatched junction bases numbered 9, after V lost 2 bases and J lost 7 bases. CDR3 size: 15 residues. The CDR3 sequence is CAWSHGQGAAGGYTF. DNA for the CDR3: TGTGCCTGGAGTCACGGACAGGGGGCCGCTGGTGGCTACACCTTC.

This clonotype was picked up a small number of times. V and J are TRBV5-4 and TRBJ1-3, with a weak D call TRBD1 (5 bases). The CDR3 spans 15 residues. Germline V gene data show CDR1 as SGHNT and CDR2 as YYREEE (reference sequence). V lost 4 bases to trimming and J lost 0 bases, with 11 bases between them. The CDR3 is CASSPGGNSGNTIYF. The CDR3 DNA sequence: TGTGCCAGCAGCCCGGGGGGAAACTCTGGAAACACCATATATTTT.

This chain connects TRBV20-1 to TRBJ2-7; 13 bases are shared with TRBD2. Germline CDR1 DFQATT, CDR2 SNEGSKA (reference sequence). V shed 1 base, J shed 2 bases, and the junction held 2 bases outside the gene matches. This CDR3 comprises 15 residues. DNA of the CDR3: TGCAGTGCTAGAGGGGGGACTAGCGGGACCTACGAGCAGTACTTC. Encoded protein: CSARGGTSGTYEQYF.

This clonotype occurred a few times. V and J are TRBV12-3 or TRBV12-4 and TRBJ1-2, with D hard to call. The V end was cut by 2 bases, the J end by 7 bases, with 5 bases between. The CDR3 loop spans 11 amino acids. The CDR3 DNA is TGTGCCAGCAGTTTACTCGCTGGCTACACCTTC. Translated, it gives CASSLLAGYTF.

V usage is TRBV7-8 and J usage is TRBJ1-1, with 9 nucleotides matching TRBD1. CDR3 length equals 15 residues. Germline CDR1 reads SGHVS; CDR2 reads FQNEAQ. The V gene end was trimmed by 4 bases and the J gene end by 5 bases; junction bases not matched to a gene: 8. The CDR3 region is CASSSWGQGGTEAFF. The CDR3 DNA reads as TGTGCCAGCAGCTCCTGGGGACAGGGAGGGACTGAAGCTTTCTTT.

This clonotype has ten or more counts. The chain joins TRBV5-1 to TRBJ2-5; a possible D gene is TRBD1 (6 bases). The germline gives CDR1 SGHRS, CDR2 YFSETQ. Trimming cost V 3 bases and J 4 bases, with 10 bases left between them. The CDR3 sequence is 13 residues long. DNA for the CDR3: TGCGCCAGCAGCTCCACAGGGATAGAGACCCAGTACTTC. Translating it yields CASSSTGIETQYF.

This clonotype was detected many times. The chain couples TRBV7-3 to TRBJ1-1; unclear D gene. Germline V gene sequence: CDR1 SGHTA, CDR2 FQGTGA. Trimming pared 2 bases from V and 1 base from J, leaving 5 bases between. This CDR3 region has 13 residues. CDR3 sequence: CASSLDRNTEAFF. The CDR3, as DNA: TGTGCCAGCAGCTTAGATCGGAACACTGAAGCTTTCTTT. The full variable domain, completed using reference TRBV7-3 and TRBJ1-1, is GAGVSQTPSNKVTEKGKYVELRCDPISGHTALYWYRQSLGQGPEFLIYFQGTGAADDSGLPNDRFFAVRPEGSVSTLKIQRTERGDSAVYLCASSLDRNTEAFFGQGTRLTVV.

There are many counts of this clonotype. CDR3 in DNA: TGCGCCAGCAGCCAAGATCGAGAAGCCACAGATACGCAGTATTTT. As protein: CASSQDREATDTQYF. V gene TRBV4-3 combines with J gene TRBJ2-3; D is undetermined. The CDR3 extends over 15 amino acids. Germline V gives CDR1 LGHNA, CDR2 YSLEER. V was shortened by 0 bases and J by 2 bases, with 9 bases between the two germline ends.

The chain carries TRBV10-3 and TRBJ1-6; TRBD1 matches at 8 bases. The germline CDR1 and CDR2 sequences are ENHRY and SYGVKD. The CDR3 totals 14 residues. The ends lost 10 bases at V and 7 bases at J; junction bases unmatched: 9. CDR3 in DNA: TGTGCCACCCAACTAGGACAGGGCAATTCACCCCTCCACTTT. It translates to CATQLGQGNSPLHF.

The table lists this clonotype with many counts. V usage is TRBV27 and J usage is TRBJ1-5; D is undetermined. V dropped 9 bases and J dropped 1 base, with 10 bases sitting between them. CDR1 is MNHEY, CDR2 SMNVEV, per germline (reference sequence). The CDR3 spans 13 residues. This CDR3 reads CASRVGSNQPQHF. For the CDR3, the DNA is TGTGCCAGTAGGGTTGGGAGCAATCAGCCCCAGCATTTT.

V is TRBV2 and J is TRBJ2-1; a possible D gene is TRBD2 (5 bases). Germline V gene sequence: CDR1 SNHLY, CDR2 FYNNEI. This CDR3 region has 12 residues. The V end was cut by 6 bases, the J end by 10 bases, with 13 bases between. The chain's CDR3 is CASRREQTEQFF. The CDR3 nucleotides read TGTGCCAGCAGGAGGGAACAGACCGAGCAGTTCTTC. The full variable domain, completed using reference TRBV2 and TRBJ2-1, is EPEVTQTPSHQVTQMGQEVILRCVPISNHLYFYWYRQILGQKVEFLVSFYNNEISEKSEIFDDQFSVERPDGSNFTLKIRSTKLEDSAMYFCASRREQTEQFFGPGTRLTVL.

The chain employs TRBV20-1 and TRBJ1-1; 8 positions agree with TRBD1. CDR1 and CDR2 (germline): DFQATT, SNEGSKA (reference sequence). The CDR3 loop spans 16 amino acids. V trimming: 2 bases; J trimming: 5 bases; junction bases outside the gene matches: 13. The chain's CDR3 is CSARPYRTGRMTEAFF. For the CDR3, the DNA is TGCAGTGCTAGACCATATCGGACAGGGCGGATGACTGAAGCTTTCTTT.

There are many counts of this clonotype. CDR3 sequence: CAISPAGVRSTDTQYF. CDR3 bases: TGTGCCATCTCCCCGGCGGGGGTCAGAAGCACAGATACGCAGTATTTT. This chain joins TRBV10-3 and TRBJ2-3, with 7 bases fitting TRBD2. V lost 8 bases to trimming and J lost 0 bases; unmatched junction nucleotides: 11. The V gene's germline CDR1 is ENHRY and CDR2 SYGVKD. The CDR3 covers 16 residues.

This clonotype was seen only a few times. The V gene is TRBV7-9, the J gene TRBJ2-6; D is undetermined. The CDR3 is 15 amino acids. Germline V gives CDR1 SEHNR, CDR2 FQNEAQ (reference sequence). Trimming took 8 bases from V and 1 from J, leaving 12 bases between them. CDR3 DNA: TGTGCCAGCCGAGATCTCGCTTCTGGGGCCAACGTCCTGACTTTC. Protein product: CASRDLASGANVLTF.